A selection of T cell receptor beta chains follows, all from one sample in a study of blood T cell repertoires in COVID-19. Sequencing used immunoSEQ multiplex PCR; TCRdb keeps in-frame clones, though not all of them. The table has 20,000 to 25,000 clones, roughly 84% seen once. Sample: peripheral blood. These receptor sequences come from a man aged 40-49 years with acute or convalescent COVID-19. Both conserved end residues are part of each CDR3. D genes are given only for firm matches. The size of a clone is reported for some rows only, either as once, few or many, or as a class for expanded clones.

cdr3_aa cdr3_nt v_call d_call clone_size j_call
CASSVGQGGYGYTF TGTGCCAGCAGTGTTGGGCAGGGGGGCTATGGCTACACCTTC TRBV2 TRBD1 - TRBJ1-2
CSVRPGLAGGLSINEQFF TGCAGCGTCCGGCCGGGACTAGCGGGAGGGCTATCTATTAATGAGCAGTTCTTC TRBV29-1 TRBD2 - TRBJ2-1
CASSQEFGGSYNSPLHF TGCGCCAGCAGCCAAGAGTTCGGGGGAAGTTATAATTCACCCCTCCACTTT TRBV4-3 - - TRBJ1-6
CASSLFRSEQYF TGTGCCAGCAGTTTGTTCAGAAGCGAGCAGTACTTC TRBV12-3/TRBV12-4 - few TRBJ2-7
CASSQYARAYEQYF TGTGCCAGCAGCCAGTATGCGAGGGCCTACGAGCAGTACTTC TRBV3-1/TRBV3-2 - - TRBJ2-7
CASSSDRGQGEGGDEQYF TGTGCCAGCAGCAGCGATAGGGGACAGGGAGAGGGGGGTGACGAGCAGTACTTC TRBV21-1 - - TRBJ2-7
CATRTRGGGNEQFF TGTGCCACCAGGACTAGAGGCGGGGGCAATGAGCAGTTCTTC TRBV10-3 TRBD2 - TRBJ2-1
CASSQDGTNEKLFF TGTGCCAGCAGCCAAGACGGGACTAATGAAAAACTGTTTTTT TRBV4-2 - - TRBJ1-4
CAWSDRDRGFPSGNTIYF TGTGCCTGGAGTGACCGGGACAGGGGTTTTCCCTCTGGAAACACCATATATTTT TRBV30 TRBD1 - TRBJ1-3
CASSPGHTNQPQHF TGTGCCAGCAGCCCGGGACACACCAATCAGCCCCAGCATTTT TRBV11-3 - few TRBJ1-5
CASSLDHYRGASRGYTF TGTGCCAGCAGCTTAGATCATTACAGGGGGGCGAGTCGTGGCTACACCTTC TRBV11-2 TRBD1 - TRBJ1-2
CASNEHGEPQPQHF TGTGCCAGCAACGAACACGGGGAACCCCAGCCCCAGCATTTT TRBV6-5 - once TRBJ1-5
CASSLRENSPLHF TGTGCCAGCAGTTTAAGGGAGAATTCACCCCTCCACTTT TRBV27 - - TRBJ1-6
CASKRQGDSPLHF TGTGCCAGCAAACGACAGGGGGATTCACCCCTCCACTTT TRBV6-5 TRBD1 - TRBJ1-6
CASRRGGQGTGANVLTF TGTGCCAGCAGGAGAGGGGGACAGGGGACTGGGGCCAACGTCCTGACTTTC TRBV2 TRBD1 once TRBJ2-6
CASSPKQGNTGELFF TGTGCCAGCAGCCCGAAGCAGGGCAACACCGGGGAGCTGTTTTTT TRBV5-4 - - TRBJ2-2
CASSPLQGDGTEAFF TGTGCCAGCAGTCCCCTTCAAGGGGATGGCACTGAAGCTTTCTTT TRBV27 - - TRBJ1-1
CASSTGQGAIEQFF TGCGCCAGCAGCACGGGACAGGGGGCGATTGAGCAGTTCTTC TRBV5-1 TRBD1 - TRBJ2-1
CASSLDLTGGQDTQYF TGTGCCAGCAGCTTGGATCTGACAGGGGGGCAAGATACGCAGTATTTT TRBV5-8 TRBD1 - TRBJ2-3
CASSQAGTGGLSNQPQHF TGTGCCAGCAGCCAGGCCGGGACAGGGGGACTTAGCAATCAGCCCCAGCATTTT TRBV3-1/TRBV3-2 TRBD1 - TRBJ1-5
CASSRTGDEAFF TGCGCCAGCAGCCGAACAGGAGATGAAGCTTTCTTT TRBV5-1 - - TRBJ1-1
CASSTNRDLGRAFF TGTGCCAGCAGCACGAACCGGGATCTTGGCCGAGCTTTCTTT TRBV9 - - TRBJ1-1
CASSLQKNTEAFF TGTGCCAGCAGCTTACAGAAGAACACTGAAGCTTTCTTT TRBV7-9 - - TRBJ1-1
CASNRVGNSPLHF TGTGCCAGTAACAGGGTGGGTAATTCACCCCTCCACTTT TRBV19 - - TRBJ1-6
CASRGDTYEQYF TGTGCCAGCAGAGGGGATACCTACGAGCAGTACTTC TRBV13 - - TRBJ2-7
CASSLLGGGGAYNEQFF TGTGCCAGCAGCTTATTGGGTGGCGGGGGGGCCTACAATGAGCAGTTCTTC TRBV13 TRBD2 - TRBJ2-1